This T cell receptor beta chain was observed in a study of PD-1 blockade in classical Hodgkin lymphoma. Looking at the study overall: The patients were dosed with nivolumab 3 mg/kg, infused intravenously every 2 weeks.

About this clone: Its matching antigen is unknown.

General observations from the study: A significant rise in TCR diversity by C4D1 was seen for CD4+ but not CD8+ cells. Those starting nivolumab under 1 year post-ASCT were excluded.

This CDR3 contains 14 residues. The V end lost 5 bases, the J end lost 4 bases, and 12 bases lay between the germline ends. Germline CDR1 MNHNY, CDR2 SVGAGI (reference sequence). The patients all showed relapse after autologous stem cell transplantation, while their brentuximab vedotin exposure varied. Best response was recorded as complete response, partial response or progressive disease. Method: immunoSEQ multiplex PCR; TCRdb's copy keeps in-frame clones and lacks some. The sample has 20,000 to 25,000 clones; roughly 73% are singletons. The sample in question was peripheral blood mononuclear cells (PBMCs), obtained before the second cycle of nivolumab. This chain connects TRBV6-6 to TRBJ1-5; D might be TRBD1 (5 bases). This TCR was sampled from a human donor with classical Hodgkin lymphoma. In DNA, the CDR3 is TGTGCCAGCAGTGTCGGACAAGCTAATCAGCCCCAGCATTTT. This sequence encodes CASSVGQANQPQHF.